The rows below give T cell receptor beta chains drawn from one sample of a study of blood T cell repertoires in COVID-19. Clones were read by immunoSEQ multiplex PCR, and TCRdb kept only the in-frame ones, dropping some. The sample lists around 30,000 clones; roughly 85% were seen once. Source material: peripheral blood. The receptors stem from a woman aged 60 to 75 with active COVID-19. Both conserved end residues are part of each CDR3. D genes are given only for firm matches. Clone size is stated in some rows and not others, as once, few, many or a class when expanded.

J gene | V gene | clone size | D gene | CDR3 protein | CDR3 DNA
TRBJ2-1 | TRBV2 | once | TRBD1 | CASSPVPGQGLRSNEQFF | TGTGCCAGCAGTCCAGTCCCGGGACAGGGGTTGAGGTCCAATGAGCAGTTCTTC
TRBJ2-2 | TRBV7-9 | - | TRBD2 | CASSFGTSYTGELFF | TGTGCCAGCAGCTTTGGGACTAGCTACACCGGGGAGCTGTTTTTT
TRBJ2-3 | TRBV3-1/TRBV3-2 | once | TRBD2 | CASSQGTSGVTQYF | TGTGCCAGCAGCCAAGGGACTAGCGGGGTTACGCAGTATTTT
TRBJ1-2 | TRBV6-5 | - | - | CASSYGGVGYTF | TGTGCCAGCAGTTATGGGGGCGTTGGCTACACCTTC
TRBJ1-2 | TRBV2 | - | - | CASSEVPGSGYGYTF | TGTGCCAGCAGTGAGGTCCCAGGATCTGGCTATGGCTACACCTTC
TRBJ2-1 | TRBV5-8 | - | - | CASSFVQGGFGEQFF | TGTGCCAGCAGCTTTGTACAGGGCGGGTTCGGCGAGCAGTTCTTC
TRBJ2-7 | TRBV5-1 | - | - | CASSLVAGTYEQYF | TGCGCCAGCAGCTTGGTCGCAGGGACCTACGAGCAGTACTTC
TRBJ2-7 | TRBV2 | once | - | CASGRGAGTYEQYF | TGTGCCAGCGGCCGGGGGGCGGGCACCTACGAGCAGTACTTC
TRBJ1-4 | TRBV5-5 | - | - | CASSLFQALNEKLFF | TGTGCCAGCAGCTTGTTCCAGGCTCTTAATGAAAAACTGTTTTTT
TRBJ2-7 | TRBV7-8 | - | TRBD2 | CASTPGLAGFEQYF | TGTGCCAGCACCCCGGGACTAGCGGGATTCGAGCAGTACTTC
TRBJ1-3 | TRBV5-8 | - | TRBD1 | CASSFTTGVGGNTIYF | TGTGCCAGCAGCTTTACTACAGGGGTTGGTGGAAACACCATATATTTT
TRBJ2-7 | TRBV5-4 | few | TRBD1 | CASSRDRAYEQYF | TGTGCCAGCAGCAGGGACAGGGCCTACGAGCAGTACTTC
TRBJ2-5 | TRBV19 | - | - | CASSRFQVGGETQYF | TGTGCCAGTAGTAGGTTCCAGGTAGGGGGAGAGACCCAGTACTTC
TRBJ1-1 | TRBV5-1 | - | - | CASSLYTLNTEAFF | TGCGCCAGCAGCTTGTACACCCTGAACACTGAAGCTTTCTTT
TRBJ1-5 | TRBV24-1 | - | - | CATQGPNQPQHF | TGTGCCACACAGGGTCCCAATCAGCCCCAGCATTTT
TRBJ2-2 | TRBV3-1/TRBV3-2 | - | - | CASSQLGELFF | TGTGCCAGCAGCCAACTCGGGGAGCTGTTTTTT
TRBJ1-2 | TRBV19 | - | - | CASSIDGGRYYGYTF | TGTGCCAGTAGTATAGATGGTGGCAGATACTATGGCTACACCTTC
TRBJ2-3 | TRBV27 | once | TRBD2 | CASSSTSWGTDTQYF | TGTGCCAGCAGTTCGACTAGCTGGGGTACAGATACGCAGTATTTT
TRBJ2-1 | TRBV30 | - | TRBD2 | CAWKGTSIVNEQFF | TGTGCCTGGAAGGGGACTAGTATTGTGAATGAGCAGTTCTTC
TRBJ2-7 | TRBV6-6 | - | - | CASSYPGSEEAYEQYF | TGTGCCAGCAGTTACCCTGGTTCGGAGGAGGCCTACGAGCAGTACTTC
TRBJ1-4 | TRBV10-3 | - | - | CAISAEQGTNEKLFF | TGTGCCATCAGTGCGGAACAGGGTACTAATGAAAAACTGTTTTTT
TRBJ1-4 | TRBV5-1 | - | - | CASSSRGPGFEKLFF | TGCGCCAGCAGCTCGCGTGGCCCGGGGTTTGAAAAACTGTTTTTT
TRBJ2-5 | TRBV5-1 | - | TRBD1 | CASSLVAGGQETQYF | TGCGCCAGCAGCTTGGTAGCAGGGGGCCAAGAGACCCAGTACTTC
TRBJ2-1 | TRBV7-2 | - | TRBD2 | CASSPRGLAGGNEQFF | TGTGCCAGCAGCCCACGGGGACTAGCGGGAGGAAATGAGCAGTTCTTC
TRBJ1-2 | TRBV13 | - | - | CASSLVQGVFYGYTF | TGTGCCAGCAGCTTAGTACAGGGAGTTTTTTATGGCTACACCTTC
TRBJ1-4 | TRBV28 | - | - | CASSFRPRGSNEKLFF | TGTGCCAGCAGTTTTAGGCCCCGGGGATCTAATGAAAAACTGTTTTTT
TRBJ2-1 | TRBV4-1 | few | TRBD1 | CASSQKGASSYNEQFF | TGCGCCAGCAGCCAAAAGGGGGCGAGTTCCTACAATGAGCAGTTCTTC
TRBJ2-5 | TRBV3-1/TRBV3-2 | - | - | CAGSHSGETQYF | TGTGCCGGCAGCCATAGCGGAGAGACCCAGTACTTC
TRBJ2-1 | TRBV9 | - | TRBD1 | CASSVASGQGINEQFF | TGTGCCAGCAGCGTAGCGTCGGGACAGGGGATAAATGAGCAGTTCTTC
TRBJ2-4 | TRBV11-2 | - | TRBD2 | CASSLDGRANIQYF | TGTGCCAGCAGCTTAGACGGGAGGGCGAACATTCAGTACTTC
TRBJ2-2 | TRBV7-7 | - | - | CASSLQTGSGELFF | TGTGCTAGCAGCTTACAGACGGGTTCCGGGGAGCTGTTTTTT
TRBJ2-2 | TRBV18 | - | - | CASSPFQGSTGELFF | TGTGCCAGCTCACCATTTCAGGGGAGCACCGGGGAGCTGTTTTTT
TRBJ1-2 | TRBV5-4 | - | TRBD1 | CASSLAGVAGGSDGYTF | TGTGCCAGCAGCTTGGCCGGAGTGGCAGGGGGATCGGATGGCTACACCTTC
TRBJ2-7 | TRBV28 | - | TRBD2 | CASKPYGTSGTYEQYF | TGTGCCAGCAAACCCTACGGGACTAGCGGAACCTACGAGCAGTACTTC
TRBJ1-6 | TRBV3-1/TRBV3-2 | - | TRBD1 | CASSQGGQAKSPLHF | TGTGCCAGCAGCCAAGGGGGACAGGCCAAGTCACCCCTCCACTTT
TRBJ2-5 | TRBV5-8 | - | - | CASSFEPAGRETQYF | TGTGCCAGCAGCTTCGAGCCGGCAGGGAGGGAGACCCAGTACTTC
TRBJ2-1 | TRBV7-9 | - | - | CASSWSTYEQFF | TGTGCCAGCAGTTGGAGCACGTATGAGCAGTTCTTC
TRBJ2-5 | TRBV2 | - | TRBD2 | CASRALAGTKYQETQYF | TGTGCCAGCAGAGCGCTAGCGGGGACAAAGTACCAAGAGACCCAGTACTTC
TRBJ1-6 | TRBV6-2/TRBV6-3 | few | - | CASSRGEDSPLHF | TGTGCCAGCAGCCGGGGCGAGGATTCACCCCTCCACTTT
TRBJ1-5 | TRBV19 | - | TRBD1 | CASQDRGDQPQHF | TGTGCCAGTCAAGACAGGGGGGATCAGCCCCAGCATTTT
TRBJ2-1 | TRBV7-3 | - | - | CASSSTGGSSYNEQFF | TGTGCCAGCAGCTCCACCGGGGGTAGCTCCTACAATGAGCAGTTCTTC
TRBJ1-5 | TRBV19 | few | TRBD1 | CASSIDKGARQPQHF | TGTGCCAGTAGTATAGATAAGGGGGCAAGGCAGCCCCAGCATTTT
TRBJ1-4 | TRBV5-1 | - | - | CASSLGSWEGRAEKLFF | TGCGCCAGCAGCTTGGGGTCATGGGAGGGAAGAGCTGAAAAACTGTTTTTT
TRBJ2-3 | TRBV5-1 | - | TRBD2 | CASSPSGGVADTQYF | TGCGCCAGCAGCCCGAGCGGGGGGGTCGCAGATACGCAGTATTTT
TRBJ2-7 | TRBV15 | - | - | CATSSKRTPKYEQYF | TGTGCCACCAGCAGCAAGAGGACTCCTAAATACGAGCAGTACTTC
TRBJ2-6 | TRBV2 | - | - | CASSEAGARANVLTF | TGTGCCAGCAGTGAAGCGGGGGCTAGGGCCAACGTCCTGACTTTC
TRBJ2-2 | TRBV19 | - | TRBD1 | CASSPGQGSSTGELFF | TGTGCCAGTAGCCCCGGACAGGGGAGCTCCACCGGGGAGCTGTTTTTT
TRBJ1-5 | TRBV6-5 | - | - | CASVMDRTYQPQHF | TGTGCCAGCGTGATGGACAGAACTTATCAGCCCCAGCATTTT
TRBJ1-1 | TRBV18 | once | - | CASSPRSGLNTEAFF | TGTGCCAGCTCACCACGTTCTGGGCTGAACACTGAAGCTTTCTTT
TRBJ2-7 | TRBV28 | - | TRBD1 | CASREQGSSTYEQYF | TGTGCCAGCAGAGAACAGGGGAGTTCCACCTACGAGCAGTACTTC
TRBJ2-5 | TRBV6-2/TRBV6-3 | - | - | CASSTPLAREETQYF | TGTGCCAGCAGTACACCCCTGGCCAGGGAAGAGACCCAGTACTTC
TRBJ1-6 | TRBV6-1 | few | - | CASSEVRGYNSPLHF | TGTGCCAGCAGTGAAGTAAGGGGATACAATTCACCCCTCCACTTT
TRBJ1-1 | TRBV19 | - | TRBD1 | CASSQGQGRNTEAFF | TGTGCCAGTAGCCAAGGACAGGGGAGGAACACTGAAGCTTTCTTT
TRBJ2-7 | TRBV11-2 | once | - | CASSSIGQGGIEQYF | TGTGCCAGCAGCTCGATAGGACAGGGAGGGATCGAGCAGTACTTC
TRBJ2-3 | TRBV28 | - | - | CASSLAGSTDTQYF | TGTGCCAGCAGTTTAGCAGGTAGCACAGATACGCAGTATTTT
TRBJ2-3 | TRBV11-2 | - | - | CASSLDQGHTDTQYF | TGTGCCAGCAGCTTAGACCAGGGGCACACAGATACGCAGTATTTT
TRBJ1-6 | TRBV2 | - | - | CASSENGLAERALHF | TGTGCCAGCAGTGAAAATGGCTTGGCGGAGAGAGCCCTCCACTTT
TRBJ1-2 | TRBV2 | - | TRBD1 | CASSEARGGHTF | TGTGCCAGCAGTGAAGCGCGAGGGGGCCACACCTTC
TRBJ2-5 | TRBV7-9 | - | - | CASSLGGRGETQYF | TGTGCCAGCAGCTTAGGCGGCAGGGGAGAGACCCAGTACTTC